This entry lists 26 T cell receptor beta chains sequenced from one sample in a study of CD4 T cells in relation to SARS-CoV-2 and coronaviruses. No antigen has been identified for these receptors. The unexposed donors gave CD4+ T cells in about 2010-2019, prior to COVID-19. Isolation of CD4+ T cells took place after about eleven days in culture. TCRdb keeps only in-frame clones here, not all; method: immunoSEQ multiplex PCR. Of 28,000 or so clones in the sample, more than 75% are singletons; the top ten hold about 9.4%. The sample consisted of CD4+ T cells from PBMCs, cultured in vitro. Receptor source: a human donor in good health.

The chain joins TRBV9 to TRBJ1-5, with a possible D match to TRBD1 (5 bases). V lost 0 bases to trimming and J lost 1 base, with 5 bases between them. Germline V gene sequence: CDR1 SGDLS, CDR2 YYNGEE. The CDR3 runs to 14 residues. Here the CDR3 DNA reads TGTGCCAGCAGCGTAGGGGACAGCAATCAGCCCCAGCATTTT. This codes for CASSVGDSNQPQHF.

This clone was seen more than once but under ten times. The chain's CDR3 is CASRLQGESTDTQYF. CDR3 bases: TGTGCCAGCAGGCTACAGGGGGAGAGCACAGATACGCAGTATTTT. The chain is built from TRBV2 and TRBJ2-3, with 8 bases that match TRBD1. The trim removed 6 bases at V and 0 bases at J, leaving 5 bases unmatched. This CDR3 region has 15 residues. Germline-derived CDR1 and CDR2 are SNHLY and FYNNEI.

The rearrangement joins TRBV9 to TRBJ1-5; no definite D call. The CDR3 consists of 15 residues. The V gene's germline CDR1 is SGDLS and CDR2 YYNGEE. Trimming pared 4 bases from V and 4 bases from J, leaving 15 bases between. The CDR3 reads CASSPSTNGNQPQHF. The CDR3 DNA reads TGTGCCAGCAGCCCGAGCACAAATGGAAATCAGCCCCAGCATTTT.

V is TRBV6-5 and J is TRBJ1-2, with TRBD1 identical over 8 bases. Trimming took 5 bases from V and 2 from J; bases not matched to a gene: 7. Germline CDR1 MNHEY, CDR2 SVGAGI. This CDR3 region has 15 residues. The CDR3 DNA sequence: TGTGCCAGCAGTAGACAGGGGAGGGGAAACTATGGCTACACCTTC. Its protein product is CASSRQGRGNYGYTF.

The rearrangement joins TRBV6-5 to TRBJ2-1; 11 positions match TRBD2. Per germline, CDR1 MNHEY and CDR2 SVGAGI. Losses at the gene ends were 6 bases for V and 9 bases for J; bases not matched to a gene: 7. This CDR3 region has 14 residues. For the CDR3, the DNA is TGTGCCAGCAGGATAGCGGGGGGGCCGGGTGAGCAGTTCTTC. Its protein product is CASRIAGGPGEQFF.

This rearrangement joins TRBV19 to TRBJ1-1; 8 bases match TRBD1. The CDR3 contains 14 residues. The germline V gene has CDR1 LNHDA and CDR2 SQIVND (reference sequence). The junction had 5 bases not matched to a gene; V was cut back by 5 bases and J by 3 bases. The CDR3 DNA is TGTGCCAGTAGTCCCAGGGGGCCTGACACTGAAGCTTTCTTT. Protein sequence: CASSPRGPDTEAFF.

This chain connects TRBV24-1 to TRBJ2-7; TRBD1 aligns across 9 bases. Germline V CDR1 and CDR2: KGHDR, SFDVKD. V gave up 7 bases and J gave up 3 bases; unmatched junction bases: 9. The CDR3 runs to 15 residues. The CDR3 is CATSKGQGSVYEQYF. The DNA for the CDR3 is TGTGCCACCAGCAAGGGACAGGGAAGTGTCTACGAGCAGTACTTC.

This clone came up a few times. V and J are TRBV18 and TRBJ2-5, with D tentatively TRBD2 (5 bases). The CDR3 spans 15 residues. Trimming stripped 3 bases from V and 2 bases from J, with 13 bases between. CDR1 and CDR2 from the germline V gene are KGHSH and LQKENI. CDR3 bases: TGTGCCAGCTCACCGGGCGGGTCCAATCAAGAGACCCAGTACTTC. It yields the protein CASSPGGSNQETQYF.

The rearrangement joins TRBV9 to TRBJ1-1; tentative D call: TRBD1 (5 bases). With 2 bases removed from V and 3 bases from J, the gap between germline ends came to 20 bases. CDR1 is SGDLS, CDR2 YYNGEE, per germline. The CDR3 covers 17 residues. The CDR3 DNA is TGTGCCAGCAGCGTTACCCCTAAGAGGGCGGGGGACACTGAAGCTTTCTTT. It codes for CASSVTPKRAGDTEAFF. The full variable domain, rest sourced from reference TRBV9 and TRBJ1-1, is DSGVTQTPKHLITATGQRVTLRCSPRSGDLSVYWYQQSLDQGLQFLIQYYNGEERAKGNILERFSAQQFPDLHSELNLSSLELGDSALYFCASSVTPKRAGDTEAFFGQGTRLTVV.

V is TRBV13 and J is TRBJ2-7, with a tentative D call TRBD2 (6 bases). This CDR3 is 17 amino acids long. From germline, CDR1 is PRHDT and CDR2 FYEKMQ (reference sequence). V gave up 0 bases and J gave up 1 base, with 16 bases separating them. The CDR3 reads CASSLGLKAGSSYEQYF. CDR3 nucleotide sequence: TGTGCCAGCAGCTTAGGCCTAAAGGCGGGATCGTCCTACGAGCAGTACTTC.

The table lists this clone with a few counts. The chain links TRBV10-3 to TRBJ1-1, with D maybe TRBD1 (6 bases). CDR1 and CDR2 from the germline V gene are ENHRY and SYGVKD. V was cut by 3 bases and J by 2 bases, with 13 bases left in between. The CDR3 loop spans 15 amino acids. CDR3 region: CAISDTGGRNTEAFF. The DNA of the CDR3 is TGTGCCATCAGTGATACCGGGGGCAGAAACACTGAAGCTTTCTTT.

The chain is built from TRBV5-6 and TRBJ1-6; possible D gene TRBD1, 5 bases. V was clipped by 0 bases and J by 6 bases, with 10 bases between them. CDR3 length equals 15 residues. Germline values: CDR1 SGHDT, CDR2 YYEEEE. CDR3 protein: CASSLGARGNSPLHF. The CDR3 region has the DNA TGTGCCAGCAGCTTGGGCGCGAGGGGTAATTCACCCCTCCACTTT.

The chain couples TRBV4-3 to TRBJ2-5; 7 bases are a match to TRBD2. The V and J ends lost 1 base and 5 bases, in that order; junction bases with no gene match: 7. This CDR3 has 15 amino acids. Germline-derived CDR1 and CDR2 are LGHNA and YSLEER. CDR3 amino acids: CASSQVGGRTETQYF. CDR3 nucleotide sequence: TGCGCCAGCAGCCAAGTAGGCGGGAGAACGGAGACCCAGTACTTC.

The gene calls are TRBV6-2 or TRBV6-3 and TRBJ2-5; 7 nucleotides align to TRBD2. CDR1 and CDR2 from the germline V gene are MNHEY and SVGEGT. The CDR3 totals 15 residues. V trimming: 6 bases; J trimming: 3 bases; junction bases outside the gene matches: 10. CDR3: CASSAPSAGEETQYF. The CDR3 nucleotides read TGTGCCAGCAGCGCCCCTAGCGCGGGAGAAGAGACCCAGTACTTC.

The chain couples TRBV7-2 to TRBJ2-5; 8 bases are a match to TRBD1. V lost 5 bases and J lost 5; bases outside the gene matches: 4. CDR3 size: 13 residues. CDR1 is SGHTA and CDR2 is FQGNSA in the germline V gene. DNA of the CDR3: TGTGCCAGCAGCAAGACAGGGGTGGAGACCCAGTACTTC. As protein: CASSKTGVETQYF. Based on the CDR3 plus reference TRBV7-2 and TRBJ2-5, the full variable domain is GAGVSQSPSNKVTEKGKDVELRCDPISGHTALYWYRQSLGQGLEFLIYFQGNSAPDKSGLPSDRFSAERTGGSVSTLTIQRTQQEDSAVYLCASSKTGVETQYFGPGTRLLVL.

The chain employs TRBV5-1 and TRBJ2-3; D is possibly TRBD2 (6 bases). The CDR3 runs to 15 residues. Per germline, CDR1 SGHRS and CDR2 YFSETQ. Between the trimmed V and J ends, which lost 3 bases and 1 base, there was a span of 12 bases. The CDR3 sequence: CASSSLGGGTDTQYF. CDR3 nucleotides: TGCGCCAGCAGCTCACTCGGGGGAGGCACAGATACGCAGTATTTT.

The chain uses TRBV3-1 (or the pseudogene TRBV3-2) and TRBJ2-7, with D perhaps given as TRBD1 or TRBD2 (5 bases each). This CDR3 is built from 15 residues. CDR1 and CDR2 (germline): LGHDT, YNNKEL (reference sequence). With 0 bases removed from V and 5 bases from J, the gap between germline ends came to 14 bases. The CDR3 DNA reads TGTGCCAGCAGCCAAGAGGGTTGGGGACGACACGAGCAGTACTTC. This gives the protein CASSQEGWGRHEQYF.

This clone occurred a few times. The J gene is TRBJ2-2, the V gene TRBV19; tentatively, D is TRBD1 or TRBD2 (5 bases each). Germline V CDR1 and CDR2: LNHDA, SQIVND (reference sequence). This CDR3 has 13 residues. V shed 9 bases and J shed 7 bases, with 15 bases lying between them. The CDR3 DNA reads as TGTGCCAGCAGGGACGCGGGCGGCGGGGAGCTGTTTTTT. It encodes CASRDAGGGELFF.

This clone was seen a handful of times. The chain joins TRBV9 to TRBJ2-3, with TRBD2 identical over 16 bases. J lost 4 bases, V lost 4 bases, and 9 bases had no gene match. Germline values: CDR1 SGDLS, CDR2 YYNGEE. The CDR3 has 18 residues. CDR3 protein: CASSLGTSGGALADTQYF. The CDR3 coding sequence is TGTGCCAGCAGCCTTGGGACTAGCGGGGGGGCCTTAGCAGATACGCAGTATTTT.

The V call is TRBV4-3, the J call TRBJ1-2; 7 bases are shared with TRBD1. This CDR3 comprises 13 residues. Germline V gives CDR1 LGHNA, CDR2 YSLEER. After removal of 4 bases from V and 6 bases from J, the junction contained 5 bases not matched to a gene. CDR3 region: CASSRRQGDGYTF. Written as DNA, the CDR3 is TGCGCCAGCAGCCGAAGACAGGGCGATGGCTACACCTTC.

This chain connects TRBV19 to TRBJ1-1, with a weak D call TRBD1 (5 bases). Germline V CDR1 and CDR2: LNHDA, SQIVND (reference sequence). Trimming cost V 4 bases and J 2 bases, with 14 bases left between them. The CDR3 spans 15 residues. CDR3 in DNA: TGTGCCAGTAGTACCCTCGGGGGAGGAAACACTGAAGCTTTCTTT. Encoded protein: CASSTLGGGNTEAFF.

This chain uses TRBV11-2 with TRBJ2-1; possibly TRBD2 for D (6 bases). Germline CDR1 SGHAT, CDR2 FQNNGV. The V end lost 3 bases, the J end lost 6 bases, and 15 bases lay between the germline ends. CDR3 length equals 15 residues. The CDR3 loop reads CASSFRGAGSNEQFF. CDR3 DNA sequence: TGTGCCAGCAGCTTCCGCGGGGCGGGGTCCAATGAGCAGTTCTTC.

The chain recombines TRBV7-9 with TRBJ2-1; D is uncertain. CDR3 length equals 13 residues. V dropped 2 bases and J dropped 5 bases, with 7 bases sitting between them. Germline values: CDR1 SEHNR, CDR2 FQNEAQ (reference sequence). The CDR3 region is CASSLPHHNEQFF. Here the CDR3 DNA reads TGTGCCAGCAGCTTACCACACCACAATGAGCAGTTCTTC.

V usage is TRBV7-2 and J usage is TRBJ2-5; 11 bases fit TRBD1. Trimming removed 5 bases from V and 4 bases from J; junction bases left unmatched: 12. The CDR3 runs to 17 residues. Germline CDR1 reads SGHTA; CDR2 reads FQGNSA. The CDR3 is CASSTADRGRWGETQYF. CDR3 in DNA: TGTGCCAGCAGCACCGCGGACAGGGGGCGATGGGGAGAGACCCAGTACTTC. Supplemented by reference TRBV7-2 and TRBJ2-5, the full variable domain reads GAGVSQSPSNKVTEKGKDVELRCDPISGHTALYWYRQSLGQGLEFLIYFQGNSAPDKSGLPSDRFSAERTGGSVSTLTIQRTQQEDSAVYLCASSTADRGRWGETQYFGPGTRLLVL.

This CDR3 reads CASSLGGAHYNEQFF. DNA of the CDR3: TGTGCCAGCAGCTTAGGGGGGGCTCACTACAATGAGCAGTTCTTC. The J gene is TRBJ2-1, the V gene TRBV11-3, with D possibly called TRBD1 or TRBD2 (6 bases each). Germline CDR1 SGHNT, CDR2 YENEEA. Between the trimmed V and J ends, which lost 1 base and 3 bases, there was a span of 10 bases. The length of the CDR3 is 15 residues.

V and J are TRBV5-1 and TRBJ2-5, with 8 bases matching TRBD1. CDR3 length: 15 residues. The V segment lost 7 bases and the J segment 5 bases; nucleotides outside the gene matches: 13. The germline gives CDR1 SGHRS, CDR2 YFSETQ. Here the CDR3 DNA reads TGCGCCAGCGGCGTACTGGACAGGGAGGAGGAGACCCAGTACTTC. Translating it yields CASGVLDREEETQYF. Full variable domain (missing parts from reference TRBV5-1 and TRBJ2-5): KAGVTQTPRYLIKTRGQQVTLSCSPISGHRSVSWYQQTPGQGLQFLFEYFSETQRNKGNFPGRFSGRQFSNSRSEMNVSTLELGDSALYLCASGVLDREEETQYFGPGTRLLVL.